The present T cell receptor beta chain was sequenced within a study of blood T cell repertoires in COVID-19. Turning to the study itself: PBMCs, B-cell-depleted T cells, or T cells provided the cDNA or gDNA that made up the material.

V was cut by 5 bases and J by 0 bases, with 4 bases left in between. Germline values: CDR1 MNHEY, CDR2 SVGAGI. The CDR3 is made up of 12 amino acids. Here immunoSEQ multiplex PCR was the method, and the copy in TCRdb shows in-frame clones only, minus some. The sample yields 70,000 to 75,000 clones, 88% seen once. The chain couples TRBV6-5 to TRBJ1-1; D is unresolved. The sample was peripheral blood. The source of this sequence is a human donor in a cohort sampled during active COVID-19. This CDR3 reads CASSRMNTEAFF. The DNA of the CDR3 is TGTGCCAGCAGTCGTATGAACACTGAAGCTTTCTTT.